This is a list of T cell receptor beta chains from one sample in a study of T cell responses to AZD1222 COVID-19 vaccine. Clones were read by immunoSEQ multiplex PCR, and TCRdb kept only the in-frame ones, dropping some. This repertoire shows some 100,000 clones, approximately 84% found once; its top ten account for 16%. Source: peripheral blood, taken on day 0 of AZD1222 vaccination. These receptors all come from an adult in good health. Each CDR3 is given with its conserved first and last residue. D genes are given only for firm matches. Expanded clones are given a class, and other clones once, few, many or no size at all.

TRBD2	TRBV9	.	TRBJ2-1	TGTGCCAGCTCGGGGCTAGCGGGATCCTACAATGAGCAGTTCTTC	CASSGLAGSYNEQFF
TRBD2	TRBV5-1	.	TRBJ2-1	TGCGCCAGCAGTATAGTCAGCGGGAGGTACAATGAGCAGTTCTTC	CASSIVSGRYNEQFF
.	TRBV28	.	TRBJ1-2	TGTGCCAGCAGTTCAGTGGACAGCTACTATGGCTACACCTTC	CASSSVDSYYGYTF
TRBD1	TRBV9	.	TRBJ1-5	TGTGCCAGCAGCAGAAGGGACAGCTACAATCAGCCCCAGCATTTT	CASSRRDSYNQPQHF
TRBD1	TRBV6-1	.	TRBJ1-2	TGTGCCAGCAGTGATCGGGACAGGGGTGGCTACACCTTC	CASSDRDRGGYTF
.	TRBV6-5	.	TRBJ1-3	TGTGCCAGCAGTAATACCGGGGTCGGTGGAAACACCATATATTTT	CASSNTGVGGNTIYF
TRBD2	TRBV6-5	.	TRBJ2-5	TGTGCCAGCAGTTCACTAACTAGCGGGAGAAAGACCCAGTACTTC	CASSSLTSGRKTQYF
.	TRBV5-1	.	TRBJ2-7	TGCGCCAGCAGCTTGGTGCCAGGACAGTACGAGCAGTACTTC	CASSLVPGQYEQYF
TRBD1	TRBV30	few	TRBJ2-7	TGTGCCTGGAGCCAAACCACGCCTACGACAGGGACCCACGAGCAGTACTTC	CAWSQTTPTTGTHEQYF
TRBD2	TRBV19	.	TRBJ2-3	TGTGCCAGTAGTTCTCCTCTGAGGGGGACTAGCGGGAGCACAGATACGCAGTATTTT	CASSSPLRGTSGSTDTQYF
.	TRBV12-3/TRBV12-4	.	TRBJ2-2	TGTGCCAGCAGGGCGGAGGGGACCGGGGAGCTGTTTTTT	CASRAEGTGELFF
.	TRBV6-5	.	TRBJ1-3	TGTGCCAGCAGGGTCGCACGGGACGGAAACACCATATATTTT	CASRVARDGNTIYF
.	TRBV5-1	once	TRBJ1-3	TGCGCCAGCAGCAAGGACAGAGGAAACACCATATATTTT	CASSKDRGNTIYF
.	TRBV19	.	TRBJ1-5	TGTGCCAGTAGTATAAGGGAAGGGTGGTACAGTAGCAATCAGCCCCAGCATTTT	CASSIREGWYSSNQPQHF
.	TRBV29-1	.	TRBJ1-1	TGCAGCGTTAAATCTGGGACGCATGACCTGAACACTGAAGCTTTCTTT	CSVKSGTHDLNTEAFF
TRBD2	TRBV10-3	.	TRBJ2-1	TGTGCCACCCGACCGGGTAGCGGGAGCTCCTACAATGAGCAGTTCTTC	CATRPGSGSSYNEQFF
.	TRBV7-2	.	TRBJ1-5	TGTGCCAGCAGCTCCTACAGGGTTCAGCCCCAGCATTTT	CASSSYRVQPQHF
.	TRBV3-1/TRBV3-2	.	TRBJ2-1	TGTGCCAGCAGCCAGGACTATGACAATGAGCAGTTCTTC	CASSQDYDNEQFF
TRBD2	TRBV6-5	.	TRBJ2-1	TGTGCCAGCAGCACTAGCGGGAGGTACAATGAGCAGTTCTTC	CASSTSGRYNEQFF
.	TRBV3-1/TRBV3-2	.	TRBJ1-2	TGTGCCAGCAGCCAAGGGCCGGATGGCTACACCTTC	CASSQGPDGYTF
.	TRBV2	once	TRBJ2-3	TGTGCCAGCAGTGCCCCACAGGGTTGGGGCACAGATACGCAGTATTTT	CASSAPQGWGTDTQYF
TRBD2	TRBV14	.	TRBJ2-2	TGTGCCAGCAGCCAAGAAATGGGACTACCGAACACCGGGGAGCTGTTTTTT	CASSQEMGLPNTGELFF
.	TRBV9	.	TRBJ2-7	TGTGCCAGCAGCGTAGGCCAGGACAGCTCCTACGAGCAGTACTTC	CASSVGQDSSYEQYF
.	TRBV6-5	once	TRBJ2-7	TGTGCCAGCAGACAGACCGGGACGCACTACGAGCAGTACTTC	CASRQTGTHYEQYF
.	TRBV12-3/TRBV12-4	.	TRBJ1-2	TGTGCCAGCAGCCAAACGGGACCGGCCTTTTCCTTC	CASSQTGPAFSF
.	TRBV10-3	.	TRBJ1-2	TGTGCCATCAGTGAGATTGCTGGCCATGGCTACACCTTC	CAISEIAGHGYTF
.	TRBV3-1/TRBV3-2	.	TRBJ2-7	TGTGCCAGCAGCCGCAGGGTAAACTACGAGCAGTACTTC	CASSRRVNYEQYF
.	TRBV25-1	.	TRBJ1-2	TGTGCCAGCAGTGAATCACCAGGGGTTGATGGCTACACCTTC	CASSESPGVDGYTF